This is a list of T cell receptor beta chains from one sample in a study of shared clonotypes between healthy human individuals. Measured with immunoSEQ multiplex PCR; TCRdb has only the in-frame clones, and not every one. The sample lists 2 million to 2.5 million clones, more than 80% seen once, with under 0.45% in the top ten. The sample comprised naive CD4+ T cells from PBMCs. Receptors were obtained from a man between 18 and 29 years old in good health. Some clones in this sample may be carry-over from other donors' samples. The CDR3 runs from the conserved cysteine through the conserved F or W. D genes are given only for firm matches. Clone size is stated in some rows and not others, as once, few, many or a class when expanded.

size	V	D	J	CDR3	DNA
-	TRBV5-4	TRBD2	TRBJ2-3	CASSPTPGLLAGTSTDTQYF	TGTGCCAGCAGCCCGACTCCGGGACTGCTAGCGGGTACTAGCACAGATACGCAGTATTTT
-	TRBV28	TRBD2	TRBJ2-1	CASTSGSNNEQFF	TGTGCCAGCACTAGCGGGAGCAACAATGAGCAGTTCTTC
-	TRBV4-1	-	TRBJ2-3	CASSQVGSDTQYF	TGCGCCAGCAGCCAAGTTGGCTCAGATACGCAGTATTTT
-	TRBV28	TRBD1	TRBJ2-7	CASYPLPGQGEYGGYEQYF	TGTGCCAGCTACCCCTTACCGGGACAGGGGGAATATGGAGGCTACGAGCAGTACTTC
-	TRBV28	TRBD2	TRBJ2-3	CASSPSTSGYRTDTQYF	TGTGCCAGCAGTCCGTCGACTAGCGGATATCGCACAGATACGCAGTATTTT
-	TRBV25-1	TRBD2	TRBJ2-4	CASSELGGAKNIQYF	TGTGCCAGCAGTGAATTGGGGGGGGCCAAAAACATTCAGTACTTC
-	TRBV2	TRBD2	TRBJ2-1	CAGRAGGLDEQFF	TGTGCCGGAAGAGCGGGAGGACTGGATGAGCAGTTCTTC
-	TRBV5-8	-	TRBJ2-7	CASSLQLGVGYYEQYF	TGTGCCAGCAGCTTGCAACTCGGGGTCGGATACTACGAGCAGTACTTC
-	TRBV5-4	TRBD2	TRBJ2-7	CASSSGLAGAEQYF	TGTGCCAGCAGCTCCGGACTAGCGGGAGCCGAGCAGTACTTC
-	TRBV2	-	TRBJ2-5	CASKRWQGETQYF	TGTGCCAGCAAAAGGTGGCAGGGGGAGACCCAGTACTTC
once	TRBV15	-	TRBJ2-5	CATSRDSRGGSQETQYF	TGTGCCACCAGCAGAGATTCCCGCGGGGGCAGCCAAGAGACCCAGTACTTC
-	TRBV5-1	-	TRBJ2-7	CASSRSWDTEQYF	TGCGCCAGCAGCCGTTCCTGGGACACGGAGCAGTACTTC
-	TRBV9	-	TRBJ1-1	CASSVVRGTEAFF	TGTGCCAGCAGCGTAGTAAGGGGGACTGAAGCTTTCTTT
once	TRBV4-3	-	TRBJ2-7	CASSPAAGFSYEQYF	TGCGCCAGCAGCCCAGCAGCAGGGTTTTCCTACGAGCAGTACTTC
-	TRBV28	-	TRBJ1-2	CASSLSSGYTF	TGTGCCAGCAGTTTGTCCTCTGGCTACACCTTC
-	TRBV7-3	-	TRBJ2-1	CASSSILYNEQFF	TGTGCCAGCAGCTCTATCCTTTACAATGAGCAGTTCTTC
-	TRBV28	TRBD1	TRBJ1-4	CASFSDRDTEKLFF	TGTGCCAGCTTCTCGGACAGGGACACCGAAAAACTGTTTTTT
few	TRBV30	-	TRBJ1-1	CAWRPMGANTEAFF	TGTGCCTGGAGACCCATGGGGGCGAACACTGAAGCTTTCTTT
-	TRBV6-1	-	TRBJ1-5	CASSEARGPGPQHF	TGTGCCAGCAGTGAAGCCCGGGGGCCAGGGCCCCAGCATTTT
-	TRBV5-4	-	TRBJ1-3	CASSWGGRNTIYF	TGTGCCAGCAGCTGGGGAGGAAGAAACACCATATATTTT
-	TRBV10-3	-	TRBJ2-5	CAISGTTQETQYF	TGTGCCATCAGTGGGACTACTCAAGAGACCCAGTACTTC
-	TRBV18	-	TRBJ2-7	CASSPLFFGTGGTYEQYF	TGTGCCAGCTCACCCTTATTCTTCGGGACCGGCGGCACCTACGAGCAGTACTTC
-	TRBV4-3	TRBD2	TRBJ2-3	CASSQDQAGLAPPRAQYF	TGCGCCAGCAGCCAAGATCAGGCAGGACTAGCCCCCCCAAGAGCGCAGTATTTT
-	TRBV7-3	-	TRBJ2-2	CASSLTGGTTDTGELFF	TGTGCCAGCAGCTTAACGGGGGGAACTACGGATACCGGGGAGCTGTTTTTT
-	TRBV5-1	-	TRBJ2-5	CASGGTGQETQYF	TGCGCCAGCGGGGGGACCGGCCAAGAGACCCAGTACTTC
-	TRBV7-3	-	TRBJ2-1	CASSPKGLAGGNEQFF	TGTGCCAGCAGCCCCAAGGGCCTAGCTGGGGGGAATGAGCAGTTCTTC
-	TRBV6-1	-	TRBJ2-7	CASSDGSVSSYEQYF	TGTGCCAGCAGTGATGGTAGCGTGAGCTCCTACGAGCAGTACTTC
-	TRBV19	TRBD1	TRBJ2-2	CASSIAPGQGATGELFF	TGTGCCAGTAGTATAGCCCCAGGACAGGGGGCAACCGGGGAGCTGTTTTTT
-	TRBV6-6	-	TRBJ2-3	CASSYPPRTDTQYF	TGTGCCAGCAGTTACCCACCCCGCACAGATACGCAGTATTTT